This T cell receptor beta chain was identified during a study of identical twins. This clonotype was counted a single time. As yet, its antigen is unknown. TCRdb fed the 5' RACE reads into MiXCR, producing one record per CDR3 protein. The sample records 450,000 or so distinct CDR3 sequences, 13% to 15% being singletons. V lost 5 bases, J lost 4 bases, and 20 bases lay in between. CDR3 size: 16 residues. Per germline, CDR1 DFQATT and CDR2 SNEGSKA (reference sequence). Study-level findings and limits: Models underestimated TCR alpha sharing (out-of-frame) in monozygotic twins. Invariant populations such as MAIT and iNKT cells could partly muddle zero-insertion analyses.

These data also featured in a second study, about yellow fever vaccine responses in identical twins.

This clonotype originated in a woman under 30 in good health. The sequenced material came from CD4+ T cells sorted from blood. The chain employs TRBV20-1 and TRBJ1-4, with D possibly matching TRBD1 (6 bases). The CDR3 loop reads CSAGPQGRGVNEKLFF. The CDR3 DNA reads as TGCAGTGCTGGGCCCCAGGGGCGGGGAGTTAATGAAAAACTGTTTTTT.